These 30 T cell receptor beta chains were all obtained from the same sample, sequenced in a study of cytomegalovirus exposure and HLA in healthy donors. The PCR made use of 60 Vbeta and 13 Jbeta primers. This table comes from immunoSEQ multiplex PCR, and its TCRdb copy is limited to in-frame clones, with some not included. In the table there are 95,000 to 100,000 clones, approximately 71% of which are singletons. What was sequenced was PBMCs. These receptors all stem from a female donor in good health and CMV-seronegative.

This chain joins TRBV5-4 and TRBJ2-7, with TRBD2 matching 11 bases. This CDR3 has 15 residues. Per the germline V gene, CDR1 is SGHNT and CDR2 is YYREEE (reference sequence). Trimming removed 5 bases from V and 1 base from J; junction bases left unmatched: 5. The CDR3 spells CASSSGLADSYEQYF. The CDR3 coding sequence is TGTGCCAGCAGTTCGGGACTAGCGGATTCCTACGAGCAGTACTTC.

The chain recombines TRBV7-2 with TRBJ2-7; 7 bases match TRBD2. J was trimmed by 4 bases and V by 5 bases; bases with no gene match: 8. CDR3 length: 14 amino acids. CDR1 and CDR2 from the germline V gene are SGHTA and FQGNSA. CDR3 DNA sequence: TGTGCCAGCAGCCCTCGGCGGGGGACGTACGAGCAGTACTTC. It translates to CASSPRRGTYEQYF. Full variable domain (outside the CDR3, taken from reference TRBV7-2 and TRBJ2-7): GAGVSQSPSNKVTEKGKDVELRCDPISGHTALYWYRQSLGQGLEFLIYFQGNSAPDKSGLPSDRFSAERTGGSVSTLTIQRTQQEDSAVYLCASSPRRGTYEQYFGPGTRLTVT.

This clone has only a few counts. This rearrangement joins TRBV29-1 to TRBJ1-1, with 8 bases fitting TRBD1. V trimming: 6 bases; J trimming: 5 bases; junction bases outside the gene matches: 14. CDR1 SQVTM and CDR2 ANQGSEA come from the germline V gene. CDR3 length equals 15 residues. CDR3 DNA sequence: TGCAGCGTCCAGGGGGCAGGACGGGGCGGGACTGAAGCTTTCTTT. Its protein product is CSVQGAGRGGTEAFF.

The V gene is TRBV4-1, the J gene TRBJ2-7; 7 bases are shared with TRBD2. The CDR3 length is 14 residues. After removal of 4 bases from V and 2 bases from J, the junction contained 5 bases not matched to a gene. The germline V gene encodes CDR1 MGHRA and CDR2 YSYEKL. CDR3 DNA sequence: TGCGCCAGCAGCCCCGTTGGGGGGGCCTACGAGCAGTACTTC. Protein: CASSPVGGAYEQYF.

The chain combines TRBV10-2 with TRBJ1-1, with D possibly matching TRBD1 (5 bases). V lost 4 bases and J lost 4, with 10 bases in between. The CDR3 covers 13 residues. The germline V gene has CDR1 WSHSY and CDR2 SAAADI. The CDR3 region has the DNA TGCGCCAGCAGTGTGGGCGGGGGCACTGAAGCTTTCTTT. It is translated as CASSVGGGTEAFF.

The CDR3 DNA reads TGCGCCAGCAGGGCCCAGGGCCCATCTAACTATGGCTACACCTTC. As protein: CASRAQGPSNYGYTF. This chain links TRBV5-1 with TRBJ1-2, with a tentative D call TRBD1 (5 bases). The V gene's germline CDR1 is SGHRS and CDR2 YFSETQ. This CDR3 has 15 amino acids. V was cut by 5 bases and J by 0 bases, with 14 bases left in between. Looking up the rest from reference TRBV5-1 and TRBJ1-2 gives the full variable domain: KAGVTQTPRYLIKTRGQQVTLSCSPISGHRSVSWYQQTPGQGLQFLFEYFSETQRNKGNFPGRFSGRQFSNSRSEMNVSTLELGDSALYLCASRAQGPSNYGYTFGSGTRLTVV.

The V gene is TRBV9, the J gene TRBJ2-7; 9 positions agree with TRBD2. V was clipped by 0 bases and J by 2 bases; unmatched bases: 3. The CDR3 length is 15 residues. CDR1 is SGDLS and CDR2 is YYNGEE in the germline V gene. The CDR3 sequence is CASSVGTSEAYEQYF. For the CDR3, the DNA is TGTGCCAGCAGCGTAGGGACTAGCGAAGCCTACGAGCAGTACTTC.

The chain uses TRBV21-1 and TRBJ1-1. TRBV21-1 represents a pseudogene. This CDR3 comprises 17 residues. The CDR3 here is CASSDGKGPDAGTEAFF. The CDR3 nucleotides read TGTGCCAGCTCCGACGGAAAAGGGCCGGACGCGGGGACTGAAGCTTTCTTT.

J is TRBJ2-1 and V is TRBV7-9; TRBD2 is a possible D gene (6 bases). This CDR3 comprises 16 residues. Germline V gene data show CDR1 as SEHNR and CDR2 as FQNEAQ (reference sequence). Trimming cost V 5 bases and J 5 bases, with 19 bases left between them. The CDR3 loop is CASSDYSRDSNNEQFF. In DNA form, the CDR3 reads TGTGCCAGCAGCGACTATTCAAGGGACTCTAACAATGAGCAGTTCTTC.

CDR3 region: CASSIAPPTEAFF. For the CDR3, the DNA is TGTGCCAGTAGTATAGCCCCCCCAACTGAAGCTTTCTTT. The genes are TRBV19 and TRBJ1-1; no definite D call. CDR3 length: 13 residues. Germline V gene sequence: CDR1 LNHDA, CDR2 SQIVND (reference sequence). V gave up 1 base and J gave up 5 bases, with 8 bases separating them.

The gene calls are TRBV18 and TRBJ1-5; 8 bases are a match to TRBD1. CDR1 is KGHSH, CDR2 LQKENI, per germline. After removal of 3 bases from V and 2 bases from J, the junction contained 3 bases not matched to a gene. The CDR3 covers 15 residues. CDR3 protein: CASSPTGAGNQPQHF. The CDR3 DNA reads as TGTGCCAGCTCACCGACAGGGGCGGGCAATCAGCCCCAGCATTTT.

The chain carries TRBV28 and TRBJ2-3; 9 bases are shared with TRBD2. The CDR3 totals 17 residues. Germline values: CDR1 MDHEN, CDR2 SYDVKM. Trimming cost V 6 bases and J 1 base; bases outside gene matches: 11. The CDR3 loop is CASSPPGLAAGTDTQYF. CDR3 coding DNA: TGTGCCAGCAGCCCCCCGGGACTAGCAGCTGGCACAGATACGCAGTATTTT. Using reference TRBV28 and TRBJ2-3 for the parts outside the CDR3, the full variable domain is DVKVTQSSRYLVKRTGEKVFLECVQDMDHENMFWYRQDPGLGLRLIYFSYDVKMKEKGDIPEGYSVSREKKERFSLILESASTNQTSMYLCASSPPGLAAGTDTQYFGPGTRLTVL.

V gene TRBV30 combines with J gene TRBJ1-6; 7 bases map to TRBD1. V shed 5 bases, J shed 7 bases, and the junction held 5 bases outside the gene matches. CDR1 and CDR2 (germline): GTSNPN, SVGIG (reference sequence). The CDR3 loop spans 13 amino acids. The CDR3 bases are TGTGCCTGGGCGGGACAGCTAAATTCACCCCTCCACTTT. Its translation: CAWAGQLNSPLHF.

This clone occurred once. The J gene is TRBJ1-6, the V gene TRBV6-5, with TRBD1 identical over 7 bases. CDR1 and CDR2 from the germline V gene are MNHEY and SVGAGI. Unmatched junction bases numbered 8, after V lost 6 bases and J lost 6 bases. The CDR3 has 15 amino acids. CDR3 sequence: CASRSGQVLNSPLHF. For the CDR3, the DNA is TGTGCCAGCAGATCTGGACAGGTCCTTAATTCACCCCTCCACTTT.

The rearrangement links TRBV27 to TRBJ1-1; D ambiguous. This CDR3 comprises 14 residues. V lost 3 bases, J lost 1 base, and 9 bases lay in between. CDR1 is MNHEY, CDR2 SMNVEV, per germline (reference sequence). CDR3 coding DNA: TGTGCCAGCAGTTTCTGGGCTGGGAACACTGAAGCTTTCTTT. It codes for CASSFWAGNTEAFF.

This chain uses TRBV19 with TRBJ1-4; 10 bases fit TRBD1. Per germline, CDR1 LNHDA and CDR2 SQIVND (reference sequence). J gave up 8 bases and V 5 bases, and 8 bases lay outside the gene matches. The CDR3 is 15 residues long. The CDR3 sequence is CASSLPGQGNEKLFF. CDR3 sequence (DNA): TGTGCCAGTAGTCTACCGGGACAGGGGAACGAAAAACTGTTTTTT.

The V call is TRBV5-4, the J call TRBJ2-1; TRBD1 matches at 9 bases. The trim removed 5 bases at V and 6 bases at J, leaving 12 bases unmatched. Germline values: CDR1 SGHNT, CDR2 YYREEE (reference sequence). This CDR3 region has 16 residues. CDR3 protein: CASSDLEGQGSNEQFF. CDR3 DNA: TGTGCCAGCAGTGATCTGGAGGGACAGGGCTCCAATGAGCAGTTCTTC.

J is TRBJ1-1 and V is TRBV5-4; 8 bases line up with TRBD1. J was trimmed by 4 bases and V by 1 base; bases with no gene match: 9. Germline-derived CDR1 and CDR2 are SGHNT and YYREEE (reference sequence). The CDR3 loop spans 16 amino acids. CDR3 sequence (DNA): TGTGCCAGCAGCTTGCCCCGGACAGGGCAGGGCACTGAAGCTTTCTTT. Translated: CASSLPRTGQGTEAFF.

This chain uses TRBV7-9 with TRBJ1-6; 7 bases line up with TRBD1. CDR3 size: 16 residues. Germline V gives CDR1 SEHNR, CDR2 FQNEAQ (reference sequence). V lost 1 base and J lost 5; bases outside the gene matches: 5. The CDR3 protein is CASSLGITGDNSPLHF. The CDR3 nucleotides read TGTGCCAGCAGCTTAGGCATCACAGGGGATAATTCACCCCTCCACTTT.

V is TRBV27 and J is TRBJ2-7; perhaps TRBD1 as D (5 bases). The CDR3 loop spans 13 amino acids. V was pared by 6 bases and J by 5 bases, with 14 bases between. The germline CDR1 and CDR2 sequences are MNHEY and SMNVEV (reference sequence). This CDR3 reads CASRQDTPNEQYF. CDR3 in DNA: TGTGCCAGCAGACAGGACACACCTAACGAGCAGTACTTC.

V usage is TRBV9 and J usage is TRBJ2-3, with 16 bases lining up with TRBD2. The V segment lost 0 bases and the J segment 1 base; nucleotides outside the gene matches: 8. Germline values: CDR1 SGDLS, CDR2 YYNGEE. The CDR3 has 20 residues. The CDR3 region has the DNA TGTGCCAGCAGCGTAGCGGGACTAGCGGGAGGGCCGTGGGGCACAGATACGCAGTATTTT. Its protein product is CASSVAGLAGGPWGTDTQYF.

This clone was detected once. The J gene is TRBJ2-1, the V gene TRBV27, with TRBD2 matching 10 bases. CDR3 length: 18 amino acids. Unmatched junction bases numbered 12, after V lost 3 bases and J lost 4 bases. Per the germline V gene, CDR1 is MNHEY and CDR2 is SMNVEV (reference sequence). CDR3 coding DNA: TGTGCCAGCAGTTTCGTCCTAGCGGGGGCCCAAATTTACAATGAGCAGTTCTTC. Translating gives CASSFVLAGAQIYNEQFF.

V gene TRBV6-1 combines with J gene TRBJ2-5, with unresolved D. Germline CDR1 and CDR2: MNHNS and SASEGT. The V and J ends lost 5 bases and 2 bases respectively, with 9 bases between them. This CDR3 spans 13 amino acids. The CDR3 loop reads CASSNTLQETQYF. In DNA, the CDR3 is TGTGCCAGCAGTAATACTTTACAAGAGACCCAGTACTTC.

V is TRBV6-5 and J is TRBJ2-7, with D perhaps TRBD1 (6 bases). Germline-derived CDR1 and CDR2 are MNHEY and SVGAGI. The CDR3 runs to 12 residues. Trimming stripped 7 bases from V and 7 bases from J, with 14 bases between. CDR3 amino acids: CASKKGVWEQYF. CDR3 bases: TGTGCCAGCAAGAAGGGGGTTTGGGAGCAGTACTTC.

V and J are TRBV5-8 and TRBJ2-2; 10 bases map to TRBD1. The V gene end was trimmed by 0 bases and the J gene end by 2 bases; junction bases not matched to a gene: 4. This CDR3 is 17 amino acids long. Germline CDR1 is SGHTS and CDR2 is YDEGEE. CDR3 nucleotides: TGTGCCAGCAGCTTGGGCAGACAGGGGGCCAACACCGGGGAGCTGTTTTTT. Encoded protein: CASSLGRQGANTGELFF.

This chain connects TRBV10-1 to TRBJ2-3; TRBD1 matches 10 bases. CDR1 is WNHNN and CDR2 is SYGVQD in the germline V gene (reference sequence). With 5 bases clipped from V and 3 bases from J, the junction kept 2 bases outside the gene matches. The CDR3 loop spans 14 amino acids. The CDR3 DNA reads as TGCGCCAGCAGTCGGGACAGGGGTACAGATACGCAGTATTTT. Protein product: CASSRDRGTDTQYF.

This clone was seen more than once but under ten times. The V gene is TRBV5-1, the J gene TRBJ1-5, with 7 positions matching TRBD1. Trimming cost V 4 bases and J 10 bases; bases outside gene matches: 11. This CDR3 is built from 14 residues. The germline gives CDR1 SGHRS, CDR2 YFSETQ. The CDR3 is CASSEGQSGGPQHF. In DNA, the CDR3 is TGCGCCAGCAGCGAGGGACAGAGCGGGGGACCCCAGCATTTT. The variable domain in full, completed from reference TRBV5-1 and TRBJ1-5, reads KAGVTQTPRYLIKTRGQQVTLSCSPISGHRSVSWYQQTPGQGLQFLFEYFSETQRNKGNFPGRFSGRQFSNSRSEMNVSTLELGDSALYLCASSEGQSGGPQHFGDGTRLSIL.

The CDR3 DNA reads as TGTGCCAGCAGGTCGACAGGGGCAGGGGCCGGGGAGCTGTTTTTT. Protein: CASRSTGAGAGELFF. The genes are TRBV6-1 and TRBJ2-2, with 8 bases matching TRBD1. Germline loops: CDR1 MNHNS, CDR2 SASEGT. The CDR3 runs 15 residues. The J segment lost 6 bases and the V segment lost 6 bases, leaving 9 bases of the junction unmatched.

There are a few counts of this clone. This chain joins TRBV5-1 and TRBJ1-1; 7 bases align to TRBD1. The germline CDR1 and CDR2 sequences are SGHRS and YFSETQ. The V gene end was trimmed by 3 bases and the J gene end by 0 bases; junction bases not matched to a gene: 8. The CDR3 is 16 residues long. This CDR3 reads CASSYSGGFVNTEAFF. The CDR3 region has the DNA TGCGCCAGCAGCTATTCAGGGGGGTTCGTGAACACTGAAGCTTTCTTT.

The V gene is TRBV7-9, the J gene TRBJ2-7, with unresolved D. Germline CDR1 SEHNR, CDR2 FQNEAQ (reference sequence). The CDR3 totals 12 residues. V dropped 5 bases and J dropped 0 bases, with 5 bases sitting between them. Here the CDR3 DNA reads TGTGCCAGCAGCCCGAGCTCCTACGAGCAGTACTTC. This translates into CASSPSSYEQYF.